Presented here are 10 T cell receptor beta chains from one specimen sequenced in a study of blood T cell repertoires in COVID-19. Profiled with immunoSEQ multiplex PCR; TCRdb holds only in-frame clones, not every one. The table has 200,000 to 250,000 clones, around 86% seen once. The sequenced sample was PBMCs or T cells enriched from blood (not recorded which). The receptors were sampled from a woman in her forties with acute COVID-19.

This chain connects TRBV24-1 to TRBJ1-1, with 7 bases fitting TRBD1. The CDR3 loop spans 13 amino acids. Germline-derived CDR1 and CDR2 are KGHDR and SFDVKD. The J segment lost 10 bases and the V segment lost 4 bases, leaving 8 bases of the junction unmatched. The CDR3 nucleotides read TGTGCCACCAGTGACCCGGGACAGCTGGGAGCTTTCTTT. Its protein is CATSDPGQLGAFF.

The chain links TRBV3-1 (or the pseudogene TRBV3-2) to TRBJ2-1; 7 bases match TRBD2. The CDR3 sequence is 15 residues long. Germline trimming cut 4 bases from V and 2 bases from J; bases unmatched to any gene: 5. Germline V gene sequence: CDR1 LGHDT, CDR2 YNNKEL (reference sequence). This CDR3 is CASSRGGRTYNEQFF. As DNA, the CDR3 is TGTGCCAGCAGCCGGGGCGGGAGAACCTACAATGAGCAGTTCTTC.

The rearrangement uses TRBV12-3 or TRBV12-4 and TRBJ1-1; D perhaps matches TRBD1 (5 bases). The CDR3 spans 13 residues. Between the trimmed V and J ends, which lost 2 bases and 7 bases, there was a span of 11 bases. CDR3 amino acids: CASSLLGGNEAFF. For the CDR3, the DNA is TGTGCCAGCAGTTTATTGGGGGGGAATGAAGCTTTCTTT.

DNA for the CDR3: TGCGCCAGCAGCCCCGGACTTGGAGGGAGCACTGAAGCTTTCTTT. It translates to CASSPGLGGSTEAFF. The J gene is TRBJ1-1, the V gene TRBV5-1; no definite D call. CDR3 size: 15 residues. Germline CDR1 and CDR2: SGHRS and YFSETQ. V lost 4 bases, J lost 4 bases, and 17 bases lay in between.

This clone was recorded a few times. This chain links TRBV5-1 with TRBJ2-1, with TRBD2 matching over 9 bases. The germline V gene encodes CDR1 SGHRS and CDR2 YFSETQ. V lost 0 bases and J lost 12; bases outside the gene matches: 16. The CDR3 is 17 amino acids. In DNA form, the CDR3 reads TGCGCCAGCAGCTTGGCCTATGGGCGGGAGGGCCGCGTGGGGCAGTTCTTC. Encoded protein: CASSLAYGREGRVGQFF. Together with reference TRBV5-1 and TRBJ2-1, the CDR3 gives the full variable domain: KAGVTQTPRYLIKTRGQQVTLSCSPISGHRSVSWYQQTPGQGLQFLFEYFSETQRNKGNFPGRFSGRQFSNSRSEMNVSTLELGDSALYLCASSLAYGREGRVGQFFGPGTRLTVL.

The chain employs TRBV19 and TRBJ1-5, with TRBD1 identical over 7 bases. Trimming at V came to 9 bases and at J to 0 bases, leaving 17 bases not matched to a gene. The CDR3 has 18 amino acids. The germline V gene encodes CDR1 LNHDA and CDR2 SQIVND (reference sequence). CDR3 nucleotide sequence: TGTGCCAGCGCCGCCGGGACAGCAGGAATCTATAGCAATCAGCCCCAGCATTTT. Amino acids: CASAAGTAGIYSNQPQHF.

The CDR3 region is CASSYSGNTIYF. The CDR3 DNA sequence: TGTGCCAGCTCTTACTCTGGAAACACCATATATTTT. The J gene is TRBJ1-3, the V gene TRBV21-1. TRBV21-1 has pseudogene status. The CDR3 spans 12 residues.

CDR3 in amino acids: CATSDPRTGQETQYF. DNA of the CDR3: TGTGCCACCAGTGACCCTAGGACAGGCCAAGAGACCCAGTACTTC. V gene TRBV24-1 combines with J gene TRBJ2-5; 7 nucleotides agree with TRBD1. From germline, CDR1 is KGHDR and CDR2 SFDVKD. The ends lost 4 bases at V and 1 base at J; junction bases unmatched: 5. This CDR3 has 15 amino acids.

The chain links TRBV30 to TRBJ1-5, with a possible D match to TRBD1 (5 bases). V shed 3 bases and J shed 2 bases, with 14 bases lying between them. CDR1 and CDR2 (germline): GTSNPN, SVGIG (reference sequence). This CDR3 spans 15 amino acids. The chain's CDR3 is CAWSSGTGRNQPQHF. The CDR3 DNA reads as TGTGCCTGGAGCTCCGGGACTGGTCGCAATCAGCCCCAGCATTTT.

The genes are TRBV3-1 (or the pseudogene TRBV3-2) and TRBJ1-1; D possibly corresponds to TRBD1 (5 bases). Trimming stripped 1 base from V and 5 bases from J, with 11 bases between. The CDR3 is 14 amino acids. Germline CDR1 reads LGHDT; CDR2 reads YNNKEL (reference sequence). CDR3 nucleotides: TGTGCCAGCAGCCAAGGAGTGGGGACTACTGAAGCTTTCTTT. It is translated as CASSQGVGTTEAFF.